This T cell receptor (beta chain) was sequenced for a study of T cells in Graves' hyperthyroidism and ophthalmopathy. Findings and limits, study-wide: Most thyroid clonotypes expanded above 0.001 appeared in blood too.

RNA transcripts served as the template for amplifying TCR beta CDR3 regions. First-round RT-PCR of the TCR CDR3 relied on the HTBI primer set. MiXCR was run by TCRdb on the multiplex PCR reads, yielding one entry per CDR3 protein. The table shows around 720,000 distinct CDR3 sequences, with just over 35% occurring only once. This CDR3 contains 15 residues. The V gene lost 4 bases and the J gene lost 4 bases, with 13 bases spanning the gap. Germline V lookup: CDR1 SGHVS, CDR2 FQNEAQ. This clonotype was recorded many times. Its antigen is undetermined. This TCR came from a middle-aged woman with Graves' hyperthyroidism. V and J are TRBV7-8 and TRBJ2-2, with D perhaps TRBD2 (5 bases). The specimen was blood. Written as DNA, the CDR3 is TGTGCCAGCAGCTCTACTAGTGCGCTCACCGGGGAGCTGTTTTTT. It is translated as CASSSTSALTGELFF.